The sequence of this T cell receptor (beta chain) was determined in a study of early T cells in non-severe SARS-CoV-2 infection (dated by TCRdb to the early 2020s). For the wider study: Bulk RNA from unsorted whole blood was used for TCR sequencing, so alpha and beta chains could not be paired.

At the junction V is shortened by 4 bases and J by 0 bases, with 5 bases in between. Its CDR3 holds 13 amino acids, cysteine through phenylalanine. Only the CDR3 part of the read is kept: 39 bases, read in frame from the first base. Based on the germline V gene, the CDR1 and CDR2 sequences are MDHEN and SYDVKM. This clonotype was recorded a few times. Its specific antigen is unknown. Base qualities are missing; no much larger clone stands one base away. A case-control design nested within a healthcare worker cohort in London, UK, was used, with weekly nasopharyngeal swab PCR tests and blood sampling performed. Healthcare workers were recruited during the week of the UK lockdown, between 23 and 31 March 2020, and followed weekly for up to roughly 15 weeks. Preparation of the library involved 5' RACE. For sequencing, a NextSeq 500 was employed. The TCR library protocol attached unique molecular identifiers to individual cDNA molecules to correct for sequencing error and PCR bias. Sequencing covered both TCR alpha and beta chains, and within each sample the abundances of alpha and beta sequences were tightly co-correlated. For the original study's pipeline: Decombinator V4 was used to annotate TCR sequences for V gene, J gene and CDR3. TCRs were defined as expanded if a significant change between any two time points was detected under a Poisson model with p below 0.0001. TCR abundances were normalised to the total number of TCRs sequenced in each sample and reported as counts per million. MAIT TCRs were defined by TRAV1-2 paired with TRAJ12, TRAJ20 or TRAJ33, and iNKT TCRs by TRAV10 paired with TRAJ18. VDJdb, accessed 1 November 2021, was searched for CMV, EBV and SARS-CoV-2 annotated TCRs, with TCRs annotated for multiple antigens excluded. TCRdb handled the public reads itself, with Q25 trimming in fastp and clone calling in MiXCR, and kept productive beta chains. Rows with a matching CDR3 protein are joined into one entry that keeps the most common DNA and genes. It is TCRdb's table, rather than the study itself, that gives the V and J calls and clone size. The sample includes approximately 50,000 distinct CDR3 sequences, with almost 9.5% observed a single time. The top ten clonotypes cover just under 15% of the sample.

On the study overall, not on this receptor specifically: VDJdb matching was skewed toward anti-spike CD8 responses and likely underestimated virus-specific expansions, missing private and CD4 specificities.

Sequencing was done on a sample of whole blood. Here the chain combines TRBV28 and TRBJ2-3, with the D gene uncertain. The TCR originated in an adult who was a healthcare worker with PCR-confirmed SARS-CoV-2 infection or an uninfected control (not recorded which). The DNA reads as follows: TGTGCCAGCAGTTCGACTAGCACAGATACGCAGTATTTT. Translated, this is CASSSTSTDTQYF.